A selection of T cell receptor beta chains follows, all from one sample in a study of CD8+ T cells in alopecia areata. TCRdb's copy holds only in-frame clones and misses some; the assay was immunoSEQ multiplex PCR. The sample lists 140,000 to 150,000 clones; under 60% were seen once. The specimen comprised CD4+ T cells sorted from blood, sampled at week 0. Receptors originate from a human donor with alopecia areata. Each CDR3 is given without its conserved first and last residue. The order of the fields is V gene, CDR3 protein.

TRBV4-3 | ASSQALDRAYETQY
TRBV9 | ASSVEGRETQY
TRBV30 | AWSAGHRVRGTQY
TRBV5-1 | ASSLLGTNTEAF
TRBV7-2 | ASSLVYRAYEQY
TRBV7-2 | ASSSRRGGETQY
TRBV30 | AWSALLAGDEQF
TRBV5-1 | ASSLSTGNFEKLF
TRBV29-1 | SVVRDTNTGELF
TRBV6-1 | ASSGVAGGQDTQY
TRBV4-3 | ASSQVTGGINGYT
TRBV7-2 | ASSSSGTIIYEQY
TRBV30 | AASLAGANVLT
TRBV6-1 | ASSGRQGSTDTQY
TRBV30 | ASISRNYGYT
TRBV28 | ASSRAGGANTEAF
TRBV7-6 | ASSSEAGARYNEQF
TRBV2 | ASGEALAGADTQY
TRBV5-8 | ASSSGTASGGQPQH
TRBV5-1 | ASSIDQETQY
TRBV11-2 | ASSLRTFTDTQY
TRBV11-2 | ASSLGQGRETQY
TRBV18 | ASSPPSDRVGYT
TRBV30 | AWSESYNEQF